The clone carrying this T cell receptor beta chain has more than one count but fewer than ten. The antigen is unknown. The data stem from a study of blood T cells in healthy people across ages. General study points: In the absence of known donor CMV status, changes in expanded clonotypes were possibly confounded.

V shed 6 bases and J 8 bases; nucleotides not matched to a gene: 13. The germline gives CDR1 KGHSH, CDR2 LQKENI. CDR3 size: 15 residues. The donors, healthy Caucasians from Russia, were aged roughly 6 to 90. In each sample, at least 7 million PBMCs were isolated. A sample-barcoded 5' primer and a J-beta primer mix were used in a second PCR of roughly 7 to 11 cycles. Each CDR3 protein is one row after TCRdb ran MiXCR on the 5' RACE reads. This repertoire shows more than 500,000 distinct CDR3 sequences, 25% to 30% found once; its top ten account for approximately 17%. The sample was blood. V and J are TRBV18 and TRBJ1-5, with TRBD1 matching 7 bases. The origin of this receptor is a woman between 65 and 79 years old in good health. The DNA for the CDR3 is TGTGCCAGCTCCCTAAGACAGGGCACGATCAAGCCCCAGCATTTT. It encodes CASSLRQGTIKPQHF.